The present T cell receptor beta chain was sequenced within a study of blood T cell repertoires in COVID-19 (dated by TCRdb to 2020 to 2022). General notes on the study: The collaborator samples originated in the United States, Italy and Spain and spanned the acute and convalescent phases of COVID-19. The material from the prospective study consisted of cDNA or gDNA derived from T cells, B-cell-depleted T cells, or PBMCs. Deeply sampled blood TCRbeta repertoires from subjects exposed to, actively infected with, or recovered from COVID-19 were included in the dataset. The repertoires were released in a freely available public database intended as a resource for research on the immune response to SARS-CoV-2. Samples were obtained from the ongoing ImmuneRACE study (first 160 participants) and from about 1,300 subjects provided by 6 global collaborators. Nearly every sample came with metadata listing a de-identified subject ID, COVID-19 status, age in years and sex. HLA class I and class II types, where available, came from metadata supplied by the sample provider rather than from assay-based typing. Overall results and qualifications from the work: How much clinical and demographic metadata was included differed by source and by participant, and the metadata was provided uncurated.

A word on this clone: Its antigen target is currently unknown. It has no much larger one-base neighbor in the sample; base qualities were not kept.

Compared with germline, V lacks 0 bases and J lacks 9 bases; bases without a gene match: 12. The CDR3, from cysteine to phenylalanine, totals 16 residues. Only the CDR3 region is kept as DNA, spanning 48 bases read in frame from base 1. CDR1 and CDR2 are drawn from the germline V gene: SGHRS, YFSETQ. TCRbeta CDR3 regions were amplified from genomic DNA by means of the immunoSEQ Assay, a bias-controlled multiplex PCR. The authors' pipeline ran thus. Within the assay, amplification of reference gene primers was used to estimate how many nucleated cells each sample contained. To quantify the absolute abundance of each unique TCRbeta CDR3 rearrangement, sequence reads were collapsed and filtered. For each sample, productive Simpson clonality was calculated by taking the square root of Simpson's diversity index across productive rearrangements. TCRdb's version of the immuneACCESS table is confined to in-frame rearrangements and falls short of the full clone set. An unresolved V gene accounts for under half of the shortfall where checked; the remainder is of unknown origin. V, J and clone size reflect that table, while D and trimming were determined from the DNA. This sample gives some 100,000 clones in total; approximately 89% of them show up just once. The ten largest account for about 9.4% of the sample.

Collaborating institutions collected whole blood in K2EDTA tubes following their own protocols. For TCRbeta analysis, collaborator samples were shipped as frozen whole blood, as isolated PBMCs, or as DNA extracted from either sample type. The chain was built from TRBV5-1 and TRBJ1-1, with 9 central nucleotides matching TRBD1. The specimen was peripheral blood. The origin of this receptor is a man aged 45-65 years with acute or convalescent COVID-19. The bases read TGCGCCAGCAGCTTGGCCTACGGACAGGGGATTAGAAAAGCTTTCTTT. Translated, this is CASSLAYGQGIRKAFF.